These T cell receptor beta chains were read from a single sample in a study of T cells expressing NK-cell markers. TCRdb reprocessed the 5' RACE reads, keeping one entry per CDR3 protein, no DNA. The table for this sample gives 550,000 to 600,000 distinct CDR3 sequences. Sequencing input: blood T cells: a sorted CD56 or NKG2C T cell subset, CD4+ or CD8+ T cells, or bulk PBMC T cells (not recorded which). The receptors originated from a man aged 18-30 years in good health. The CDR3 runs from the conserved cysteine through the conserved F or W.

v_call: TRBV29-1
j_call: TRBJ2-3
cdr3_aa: CSADGQGHTDTQYF

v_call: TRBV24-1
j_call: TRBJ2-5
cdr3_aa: CATSDASGTGMETQYF

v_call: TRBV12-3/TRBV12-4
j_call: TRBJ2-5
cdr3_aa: CASSQGQRQETQYF

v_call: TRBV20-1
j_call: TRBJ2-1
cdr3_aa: CSAAGTGYNEQFF

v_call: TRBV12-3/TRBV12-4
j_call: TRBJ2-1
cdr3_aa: CASSLRDYNEQFF

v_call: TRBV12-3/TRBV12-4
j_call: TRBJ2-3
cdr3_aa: CASSFMGTGREAQYF

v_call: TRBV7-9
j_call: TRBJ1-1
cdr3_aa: CASSLQDTLNTEAFF

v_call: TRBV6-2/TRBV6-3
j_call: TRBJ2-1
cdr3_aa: CASSYSGLQGNEQFF

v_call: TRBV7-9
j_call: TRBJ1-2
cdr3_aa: CASSFTGTGTYYGYTF

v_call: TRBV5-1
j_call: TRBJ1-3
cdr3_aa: CASSLVDRLRGNTIYF

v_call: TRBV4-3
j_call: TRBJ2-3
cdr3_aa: CASSHSALTGARPDTQYF

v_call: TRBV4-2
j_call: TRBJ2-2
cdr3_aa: CASSQTTGAGELFF

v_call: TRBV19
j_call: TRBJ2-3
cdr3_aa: CASTDEAGPRDTQYF

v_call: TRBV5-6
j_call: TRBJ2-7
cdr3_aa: CASSQRAYEQYF

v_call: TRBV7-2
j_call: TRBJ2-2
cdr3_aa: CASSPDNTGELFF

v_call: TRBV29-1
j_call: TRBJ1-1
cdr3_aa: CSVEVLGEGNTEAFF

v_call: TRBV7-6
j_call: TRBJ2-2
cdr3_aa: CASSQLAGVGNTGELFF

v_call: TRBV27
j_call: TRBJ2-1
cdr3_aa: CASSPLGRLPVNEQFF

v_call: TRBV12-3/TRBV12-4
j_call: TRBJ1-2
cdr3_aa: CASSYPRGYGYTF

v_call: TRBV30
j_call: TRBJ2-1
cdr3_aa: CAWSAGLAGYYNEQFF

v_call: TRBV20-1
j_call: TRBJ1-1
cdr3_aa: CSASLHTGNTEAFF

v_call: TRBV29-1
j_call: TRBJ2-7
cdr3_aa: CSALAGGYEQYF

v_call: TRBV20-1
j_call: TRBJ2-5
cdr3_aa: CSARRAGGPRETQYF

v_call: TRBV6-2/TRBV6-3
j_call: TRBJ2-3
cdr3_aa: CASSFAGGYSDTQYF

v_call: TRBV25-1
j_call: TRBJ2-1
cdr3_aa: CASSERRNYNEQFF

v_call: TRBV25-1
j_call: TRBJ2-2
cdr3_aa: CASSPGFSLPNTGELFF

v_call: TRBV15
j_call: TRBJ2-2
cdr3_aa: CATSRRSGQGTTGELFF

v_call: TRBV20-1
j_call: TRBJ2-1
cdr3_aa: CSARVSGTSGRSSYNEQFF

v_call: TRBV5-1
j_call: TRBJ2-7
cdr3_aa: CASSPGTTAGEQYF

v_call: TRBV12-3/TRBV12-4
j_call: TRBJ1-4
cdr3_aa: CASRYQGAGEKLFF

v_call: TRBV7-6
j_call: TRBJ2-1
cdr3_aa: CASSLALLESNEQFF

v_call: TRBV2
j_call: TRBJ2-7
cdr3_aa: CASSRDGGSYEQYF

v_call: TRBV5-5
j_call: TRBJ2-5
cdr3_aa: CASSFDSTGETQYF

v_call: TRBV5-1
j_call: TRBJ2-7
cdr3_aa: CASSLKSGTYEQYF

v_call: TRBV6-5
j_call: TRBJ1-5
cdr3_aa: CASSSDSSGGEQPQHF

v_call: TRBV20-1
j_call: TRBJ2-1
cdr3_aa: CSATWTSGRATLYNEQFF

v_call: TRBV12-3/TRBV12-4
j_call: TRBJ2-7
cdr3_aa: CASRLDRVVGEQYF

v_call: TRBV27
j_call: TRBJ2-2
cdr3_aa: CASSFSGRDGELFF

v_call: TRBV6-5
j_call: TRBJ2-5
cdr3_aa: CASRQAGGTQYF

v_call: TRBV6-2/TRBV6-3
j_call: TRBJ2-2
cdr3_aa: CASSYRVTRREPGELFF

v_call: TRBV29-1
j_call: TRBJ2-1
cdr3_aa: CSTLGGSSYNEQFF

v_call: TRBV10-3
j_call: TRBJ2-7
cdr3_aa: CAISVEQGSEQYF

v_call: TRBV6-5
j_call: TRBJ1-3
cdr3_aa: CASSYRGARGNTIYF

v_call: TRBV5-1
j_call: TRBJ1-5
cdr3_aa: CASSIHPLGEGNQPQHF

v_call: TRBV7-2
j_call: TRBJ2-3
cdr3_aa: CASSLGGQPAYF

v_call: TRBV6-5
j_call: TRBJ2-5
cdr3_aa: CATNQDGQETQYF

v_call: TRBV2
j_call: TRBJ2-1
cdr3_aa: CASSEGLAGAQGVEQFF

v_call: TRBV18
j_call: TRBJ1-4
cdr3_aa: CASSRRDRATNEKLFF

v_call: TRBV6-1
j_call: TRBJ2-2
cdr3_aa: CASTVSGTGELFF

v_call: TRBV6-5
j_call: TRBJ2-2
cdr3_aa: CASSSAGPNTGELFF

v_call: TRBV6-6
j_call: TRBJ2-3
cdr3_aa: CASRRGTGDFGADTQYF

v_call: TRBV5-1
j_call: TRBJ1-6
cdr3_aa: CASSPGQVRNSPLHF